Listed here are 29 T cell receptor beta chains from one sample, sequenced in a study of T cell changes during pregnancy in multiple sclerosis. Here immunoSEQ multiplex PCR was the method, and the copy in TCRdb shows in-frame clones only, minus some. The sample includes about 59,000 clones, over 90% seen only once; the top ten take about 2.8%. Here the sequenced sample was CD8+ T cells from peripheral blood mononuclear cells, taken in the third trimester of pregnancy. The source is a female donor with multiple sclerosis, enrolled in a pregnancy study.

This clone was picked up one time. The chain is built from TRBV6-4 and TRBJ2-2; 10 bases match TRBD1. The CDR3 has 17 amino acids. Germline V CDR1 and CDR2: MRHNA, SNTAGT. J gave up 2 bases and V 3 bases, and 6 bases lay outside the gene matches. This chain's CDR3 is CASSDPDRGRNTGELFF. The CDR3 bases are TGTGCCAGCAGTGATCCCGACAGGGGGCGCAACACCGGGGAGCTGTTTTTT.

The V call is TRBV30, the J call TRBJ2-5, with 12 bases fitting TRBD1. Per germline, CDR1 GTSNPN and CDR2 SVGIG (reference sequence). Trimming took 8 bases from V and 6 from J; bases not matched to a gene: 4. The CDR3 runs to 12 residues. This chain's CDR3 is CAGTGGGQTQYF. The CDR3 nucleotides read TGTGCCGGGACAGGGGGCGGACAGACCCAGTACTTC.

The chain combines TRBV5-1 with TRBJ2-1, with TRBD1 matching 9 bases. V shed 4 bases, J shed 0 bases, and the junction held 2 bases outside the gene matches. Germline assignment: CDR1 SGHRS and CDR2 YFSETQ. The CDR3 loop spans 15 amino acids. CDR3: CASSLQGASYNEQFF. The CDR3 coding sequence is TGCGCCAGCAGCCTACAGGGGGCCTCCTACAATGAGCAGTTCTTC.

The CDR3 sequence is CASSRMEDGSGYTF. As DNA, the CDR3 is TGTGCCAGCAGCCGCATGGAGGATGGGTCGGGCTACACCTTC. The chain links TRBV9 to TRBJ1-2; D unresolved. V lost 4 bases and J lost 8, with 18 bases in between. The CDR3 spans 14 residues. The germline V gene has CDR1 SGDLS and CDR2 YYNGEE.

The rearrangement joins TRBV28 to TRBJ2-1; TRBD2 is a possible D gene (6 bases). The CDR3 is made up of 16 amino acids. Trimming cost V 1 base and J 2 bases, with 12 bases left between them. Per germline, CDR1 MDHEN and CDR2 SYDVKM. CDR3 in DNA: TGTGCCAGCAGTTTATTGGACTATAGCGCCTACAATGAGCAGTTCTTC. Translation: CASSLLDYSAYNEQFF.

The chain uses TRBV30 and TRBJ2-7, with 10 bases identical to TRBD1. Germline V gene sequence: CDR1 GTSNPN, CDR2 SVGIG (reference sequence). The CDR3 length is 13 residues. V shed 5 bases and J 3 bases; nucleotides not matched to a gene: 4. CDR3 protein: CAWWGQGFYEQYF. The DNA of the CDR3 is TGTGCCTGGTGGGGACAGGGGTTCTACGAGCAGTACTTC.

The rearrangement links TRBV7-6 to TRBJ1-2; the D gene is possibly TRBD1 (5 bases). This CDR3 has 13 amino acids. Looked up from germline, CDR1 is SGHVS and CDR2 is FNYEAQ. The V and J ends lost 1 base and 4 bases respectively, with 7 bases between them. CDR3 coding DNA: TGTGCCAGCAGCTTAGGGGGCGGCTATGGCTACACCTTC. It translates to CASSLGGGYGYTF.

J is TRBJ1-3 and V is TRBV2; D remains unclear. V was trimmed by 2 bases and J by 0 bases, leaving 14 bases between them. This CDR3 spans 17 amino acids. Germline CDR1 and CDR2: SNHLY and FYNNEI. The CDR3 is CASSELRATLSGNTIYF. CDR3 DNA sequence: TGTGCCAGCAGTGAATTGAGAGCTACTCTCTCTGGAAACACCATATATTTT.

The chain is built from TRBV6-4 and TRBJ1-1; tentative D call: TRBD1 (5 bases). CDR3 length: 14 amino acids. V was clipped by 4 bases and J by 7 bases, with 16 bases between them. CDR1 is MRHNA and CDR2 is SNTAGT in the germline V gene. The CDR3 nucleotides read TGTGCCAGCAGTGCCCTGGGGGGGAGGGATGAAGCTTTCTTT. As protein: CASSALGGRDEAFF.

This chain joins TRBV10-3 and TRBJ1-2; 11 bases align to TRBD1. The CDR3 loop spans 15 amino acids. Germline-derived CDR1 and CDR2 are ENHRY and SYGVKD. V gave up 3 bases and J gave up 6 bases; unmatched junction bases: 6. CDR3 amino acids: CAISELDRGRDGYTF. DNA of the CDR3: TGTGCCATCAGTGAATTGGACAGGGGGCGGGATGGCTACACCTTC.

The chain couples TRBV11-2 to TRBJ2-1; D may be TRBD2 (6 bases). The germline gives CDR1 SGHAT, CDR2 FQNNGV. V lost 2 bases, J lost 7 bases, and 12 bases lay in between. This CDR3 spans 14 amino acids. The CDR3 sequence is CASSLTGSGNEQFF. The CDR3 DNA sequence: TGTGCCAGCAGCTTAACCGGGAGCGGGAATGAGCAGTTCTTC.

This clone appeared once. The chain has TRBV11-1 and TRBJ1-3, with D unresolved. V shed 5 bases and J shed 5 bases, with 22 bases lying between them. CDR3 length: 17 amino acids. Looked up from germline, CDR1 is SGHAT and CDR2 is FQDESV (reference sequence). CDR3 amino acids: CASSPSSGGRARNTIYF. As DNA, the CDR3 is TGTGCCAGCAGCCCTTCCAGTGGCGGGAGGGCACGAAACACCATATATTTT.

This CDR3 is CASSDGLAGETQYF. The DNA for the CDR3 is TGTGCCAGCAGCGACGGACTAGCGGGAGAGACCCAGTACTTC. The chain carries TRBV5-4 and TRBJ2-5, with 11 bases that match TRBD2. V was pared by 4 bases and J by 4 bases, with 3 bases of the junction left unmatched. Germline lookup yields CDR1 SGHNT and CDR2 YYREEE (reference sequence). The CDR3 contains 14 residues.

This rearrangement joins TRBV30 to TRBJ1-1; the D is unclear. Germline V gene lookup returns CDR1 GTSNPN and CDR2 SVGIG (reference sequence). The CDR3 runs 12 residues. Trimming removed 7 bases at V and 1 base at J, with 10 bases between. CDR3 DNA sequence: TGTGCCTCTTCACGGGGGAACACTGAAGCTTTCTTT. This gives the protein CASSRGNTEAFF.

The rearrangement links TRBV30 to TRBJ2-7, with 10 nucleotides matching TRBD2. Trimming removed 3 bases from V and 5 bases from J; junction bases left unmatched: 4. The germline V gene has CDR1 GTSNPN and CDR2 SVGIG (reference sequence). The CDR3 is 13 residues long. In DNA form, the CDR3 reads TGTGCCTGGAGACCTAGCGGGAGCCACGAGCAGTACTTC. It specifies CAWRPSGSHEQYF.

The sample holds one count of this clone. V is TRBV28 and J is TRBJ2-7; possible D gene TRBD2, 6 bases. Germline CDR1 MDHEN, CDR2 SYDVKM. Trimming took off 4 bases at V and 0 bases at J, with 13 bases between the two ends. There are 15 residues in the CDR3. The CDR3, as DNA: TGTGCCAGCAGTTCAAGCGGGTTATACTCCTACGAGCAGTACTTC. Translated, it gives CASSSSGLYSYEQYF.

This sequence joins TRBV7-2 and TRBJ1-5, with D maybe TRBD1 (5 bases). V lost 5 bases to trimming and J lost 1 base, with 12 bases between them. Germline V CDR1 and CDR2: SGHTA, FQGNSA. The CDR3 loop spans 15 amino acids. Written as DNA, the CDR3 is TGTGCCAGCAGCGCAGACAGTTGGAGCAATCAGCCCCAGCATTTT. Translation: CASSADSWSNQPQHF.

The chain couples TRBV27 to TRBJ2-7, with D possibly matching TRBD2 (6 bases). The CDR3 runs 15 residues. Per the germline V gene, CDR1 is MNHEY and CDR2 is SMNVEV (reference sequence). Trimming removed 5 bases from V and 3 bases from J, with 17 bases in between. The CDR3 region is CASSSTGTGLYEQYF. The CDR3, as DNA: TGTGCCAGCAGTAGTACCGGGACGGGACTCTACGAGCAGTACTTC.

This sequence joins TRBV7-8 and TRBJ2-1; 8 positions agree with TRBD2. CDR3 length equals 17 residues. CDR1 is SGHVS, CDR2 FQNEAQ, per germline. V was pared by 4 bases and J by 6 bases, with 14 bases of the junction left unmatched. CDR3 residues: CASSSIRAGVLVNEQFF. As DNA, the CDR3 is TGTGCCAGCAGCTCGATCAGAGCGGGAGTACTAGTCAATGAGCAGTTCTTC.

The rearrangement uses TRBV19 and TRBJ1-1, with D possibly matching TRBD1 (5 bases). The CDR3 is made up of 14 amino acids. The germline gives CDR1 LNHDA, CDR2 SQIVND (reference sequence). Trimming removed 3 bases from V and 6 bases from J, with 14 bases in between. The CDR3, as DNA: TGTGCCAGTAGTATCGGAGGGGCCGGGGCTGAAGCTTTCTTT. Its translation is CASSIGGAGAEAFF.

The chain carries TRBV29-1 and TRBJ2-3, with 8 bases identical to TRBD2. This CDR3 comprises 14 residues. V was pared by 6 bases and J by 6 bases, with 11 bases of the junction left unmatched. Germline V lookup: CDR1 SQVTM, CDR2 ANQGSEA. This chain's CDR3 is CSVLKSGSSDTQYF. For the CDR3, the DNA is TGCAGCGTCCTCAAGAGCGGGAGCTCGGATACGCAGTATTTT.

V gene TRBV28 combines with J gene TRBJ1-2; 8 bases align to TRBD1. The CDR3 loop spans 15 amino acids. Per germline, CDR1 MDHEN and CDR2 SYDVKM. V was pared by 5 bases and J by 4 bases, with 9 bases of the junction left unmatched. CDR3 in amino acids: CASSPRTGISYGYTF. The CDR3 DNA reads TGTGCCAGCAGTCCCCGGACAGGGATTAGCTATGGCTACACCTTC.

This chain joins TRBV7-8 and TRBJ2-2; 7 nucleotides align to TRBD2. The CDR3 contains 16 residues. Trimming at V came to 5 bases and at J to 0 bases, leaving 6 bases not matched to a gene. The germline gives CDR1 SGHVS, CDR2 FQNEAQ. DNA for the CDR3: TGTGCCAGCAGCCTTCCACTAGCGCCGAACACCGGGGAGCTGTTTTTT. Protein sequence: CASSLPLAPNTGELFF.

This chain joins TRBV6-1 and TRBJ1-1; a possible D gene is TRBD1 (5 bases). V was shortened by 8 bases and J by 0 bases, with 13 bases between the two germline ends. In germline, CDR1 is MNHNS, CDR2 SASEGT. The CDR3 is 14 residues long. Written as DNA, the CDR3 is TGTGCCAGCTTACGACAGTCCATGAACACTGAAGCTTTCTTT. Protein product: CASLRQSMNTEAFF.

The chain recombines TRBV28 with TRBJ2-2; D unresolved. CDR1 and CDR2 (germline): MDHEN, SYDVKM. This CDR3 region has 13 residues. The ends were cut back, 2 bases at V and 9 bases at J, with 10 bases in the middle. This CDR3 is CASSLSLQWELFF. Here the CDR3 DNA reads TGTGCCAGCAGTTTAAGTCTCCAGTGGGAGCTGTTTTTT.

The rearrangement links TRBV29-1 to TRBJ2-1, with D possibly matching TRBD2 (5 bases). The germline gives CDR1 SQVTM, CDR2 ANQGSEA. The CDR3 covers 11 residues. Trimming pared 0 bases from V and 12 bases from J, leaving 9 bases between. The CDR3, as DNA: TGCAGCGTTGAAGAGGGAGCTTGGCAGTTCTTC. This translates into CSVEEGAWQFF.

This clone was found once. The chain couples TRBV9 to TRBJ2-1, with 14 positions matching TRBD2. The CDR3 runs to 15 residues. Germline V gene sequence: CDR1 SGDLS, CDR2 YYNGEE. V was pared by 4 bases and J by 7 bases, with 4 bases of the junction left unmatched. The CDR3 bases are TGTGCCAGCAGCCCCGGGACTAGCGGGAGTAATGAGCAGTTCTTC. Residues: CASSPGTSGSNEQFF. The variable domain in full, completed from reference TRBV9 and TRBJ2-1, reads DSGVTQTPKHLITATGQRVTLRCSPRSGDLSVYWYQQSLDQGLQFLIQYYNGEERAKGNILERFSAQQFPDLHSELNLSSLELGDSALYFCASSPGTSGSNEQFFGPGTRLTVL.

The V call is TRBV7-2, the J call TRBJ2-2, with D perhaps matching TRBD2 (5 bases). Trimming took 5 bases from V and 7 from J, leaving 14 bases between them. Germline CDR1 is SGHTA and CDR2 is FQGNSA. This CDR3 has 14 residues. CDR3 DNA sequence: TGTGCCAGCAGCGGGGTGCTAGCTTACGGGGAGCTGTTTTTT. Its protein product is CASSGVLAYGELFF.

The CDR3 protein is CATRGGYEQYF. The DNA for the CDR3 is TGTGCCACCAGGGGGGGGTACGAGCAGTACTTC. This chain joins TRBV11-2 and TRBJ2-7; D assignment may be TRBD1 or TRBD2 (7 bases each). Germline CDR1 is SGHAT and CDR2 is FQNNGV. This CDR3 contains 11 residues. V was clipped by 10 bases and J by 4 bases, with 11 bases between them. Complete variable domain (other parts from reference TRBV11-2 and TRBJ2-7): EAGVAQSPRYKIIEKRQSVAFWCNPISGHATLYWYQQILGQGPKLLIQFQNNGVVDDSQLPKDRFSAERLKGVDSTLKIQPAKLEDSAVYLCATRGGYEQYFGPGTRLTVT.